What follows describes a single TCR beta chain. The CDR3 contains 14 residues. V was clipped by 3 bases and J by 6 bases; unmatched bases: 6. Germline lookup yields CDR1 MNHEY and CDR2 SMNVEV (reference sequence). TCRdb fed the 5' RACE reads into MiXCR, producing one record per CDR3 protein. The sample yields about 440,000 distinct CDR3 sequences, 15% to 25% seen once. This entry is derived from a study of T-cell memory formation after mild COVID-19. Across the whole study: The TCR clusters were mostly specific to one donor.

This receptor was taken from an adult woman who had mild COVID-19 (a few samples of this study predate the infection). Cell type and time point are not known. Material: PBMCs or a T cell subset sorted from them (not recorded which). This chain joins TRBV27 and TRBJ2-7; 9 nucleotides match TRBD2. CDR3: CASSFRGGVSEQYF. The CDR3 coding sequence is TGTGCCAGCAGTTTTCGCGGGGGGGTATCCGAGCAGTACTTC.